A selection of T cell receptor beta chains follows, all from one sample in a study of CD8 T cell repertoires and HIV-1 epitope variants. Produced via immunoSEQ multiplex PCR; TCRdb's table is partial and in-frame only. Among over 90,000 clones listed, almost 75% were seen once. Sequencing was done on a sample of uncultured baseline CD8+ T cells from peripheral blood mononuclear cells (PBMCs). These receptors were obtained from a male donor with HIV. Both conserved end residues are part of each CDR3. A D gene is named only where the DNA matches it firmly. Clone size is shown for a subset of rows, as once, few, many or a class of expanded clone.

V gene: TRBV30
clone size: .
J gene: TRBJ1-1
D gene: .
CDR3 protein: CAWSGNHEGMPLNTEAFF
CDR3 DNA: TGTGCCTGGAGTGGTAACCATGAGGGAATGCCTTTGAACACTGAAGCTTTCTTT

V gene: TRBV6-5
clone size: .
J gene: TRBJ2-2
D gene: TRBD2
CDR3 protein: CASRPTSDLGELFF
CDR3 DNA: TGTGCCAGCAGGCCGACTAGCGATCTTGGGGAGCTGTTTTTT

V gene: TRBV27
clone size: .
J gene: TRBJ2-3
D gene: .
CDR3 protein: CASRTWTDTQYF
CDR3 DNA: TGTGCCAGCAGAACCTGGACAGATACGCAGTATTTT

V gene: TRBV5-8
clone size: .
J gene: TRBJ1-2
D gene: .
CDR3 protein: CASSLTLQGGDYTF
CDR3 DNA: TGTGCCAGCAGTCTTACCTTGCAGGGAGGAGACTACACCTTC

V gene: TRBV19
clone size: few
J gene: TRBJ2-1
D gene: TRBD2
CDR3 protein: CASSILAGGNEQFF
CDR3 DNA: TGTGCCAGTAGTATATTAGCGGGAGGGAATGAGCAGTTCTTC

V gene: TRBV7-2
clone size: .
J gene: TRBJ2-3
D gene: .
CDR3 protein: CASSVNARGADTQYF
CDR3 DNA: TGTGCCAGCAGCGTCAACGCCAGGGGAGCAGATACGCAGTATTTT

V gene: TRBV18
clone size: .
J gene: TRBJ2-7
D gene: .
CDR3 protein: CASTPGTDEQYF
CDR3 DNA: TGTGCCAGCACACCGGGGACTGACGAGCAGTACTTC

V gene: TRBV9
clone size: .
J gene: TRBJ2-1
D gene: TRBD2
CDR3 protein: CASSVDPTTSGVQFF
CDR3 DNA: TGTGCCAGCAGCGTAGATCCCACCACTAGCGGGGTCCAGTTCTTC

V gene: TRBV10-1
clone size: once
J gene: TRBJ1-2
D gene: TRBD1
CDR3 protein: CASSEPLQGSYGYTF
CDR3 DNA: TGCGCCAGCAGTGAGCCCCTACAGGGGTCCTATGGCTACACCTTC

V gene: TRBV29-1
clone size: .
J gene: TRBJ2-7
D gene: .
CDR3 protein: CSVEVDATLGEQYF
CDR3 DNA: TGCAGCGTTGAAGTGGACGCTACCTTGGGCGAGCAGTACTTC

V gene: TRBV9
clone size: .
J gene: TRBJ2-3
D gene: TRBD2
CDR3 protein: CASSGGLASWDTQYF
CDR3 DNA: TGTGCCAGCAGCGGGGGACTAGCCTCCTGGGATACGCAGTATTTT

V gene: TRBV7-9
clone size: .
J gene: TRBJ1-4
D gene: .
CDR3 protein: CASSLWQATNEKLFF
CDR3 DNA: TGTGCCAGCAGCTTATGGCAGGCCACAAATGAAAAACTGTTTTTT

V gene: TRBV5-1
clone size: .
J gene: TRBJ2-3
D gene: .
CDR3 protein: CASSLTSTDTQYF
CDR3 DNA: TGCGCCAGCAGCTTAACTAGCACAGATACGCAGTATTTT

V gene: TRBV19
clone size: .
J gene: TRBJ2-3
D gene: TRBD1
CDR3 protein: CASSMGTTGVSTDTQYF
CDR3 DNA: TGTGCCAGTAGTATGGGGACGACAGGGGTCAGCACAGATACGCAGTATTTT

V gene: TRBV5-1
clone size: once
J gene: TRBJ2-1
D gene: .
CDR3 protein: CASSLGPDNEQFF
CDR3 DNA: TGCGCCAGCAGCTTGGGACCCGACAATGAGCAGTTCTTC

V gene: TRBV18
clone size: .
J gene: TRBJ1-5
D gene: TRBD1
CDR3 protein: CASSPPGTGNQPQHF
CDR3 DNA: TGTGCCAGCTCACCACCCGGGACAGGCAATCAGCCCCAGCATTTT

V gene: TRBV4-2
clone size: few
J gene: TRBJ2-2
D gene: .
CDR3 protein: CASSQDRQGNGELFF
CDR3 DNA: TGTGCCAGCAGCCAAGATCGGCAGGGGAACGGGGAGCTGTTTTTT

V gene: TRBV28
clone size: once
J gene: TRBJ1-2
D gene: .
CDR3 protein: CASSLMGNYGYTF
CDR3 DNA: TGTGCCAGCAGTTTAATGGGTAACTATGGCTACACCTTC

V gene: TRBV6-4
clone size: .
J gene: TRBJ1-5
D gene: .
CDR3 protein: CASSEGSSYSNQPQHF
CDR3 DNA: TGTGCCAGCAGTGAGGGCAGCTCCTATAGCAATCAGCCCCAGCATTTT

V gene: TRBV29-1
clone size: .
J gene: TRBJ2-5
D gene: TRBD1
CDR3 protein: CSGGQGAGETQYF
CDR3 DNA: TGCAGCGGGGGACAGGGGGCTGGAGAGACCCAGTACTTC

V gene: TRBV28
clone size: .
J gene: TRBJ2-1
D gene: .
CDR3 protein: CASSLWEREDNEQFF
CDR3 DNA: TGTGCCAGCAGTTTATGGGAAAGGGAAGACAATGAGCAGTTCTTC

V gene: TRBV18
clone size: once
J gene: TRBJ2-3
D gene: TRBD1
CDR3 protein: CASTSRQGYTDTQYF
CDR3 DNA: TGTGCCAGCACCTCACGACAGGGATACACAGATACGCAGTATTTT

V gene: TRBV19
clone size: few
J gene: TRBJ2-1
D gene: .
CDR3 protein: CASSPGPYNEQFF
CDR3 DNA: TGTGCCAGTAGTCCAGGGCCCTACAATGAGCAGTTCTTC

V gene: TRBV28
clone size: .
J gene: TRBJ1-1
D gene: .
CDR3 protein: CASSESRKASEAFF
CDR3 DNA: TGTGCCAGCAGTGAGTCCCGAAAAGCGAGTGAAGCTTTCTTT

V gene: TRBV19
clone size: .
J gene: TRBJ1-5
D gene: .
CDR3 protein: CASSDSRNQPQHF
CDR3 DNA: TGTGCCAGTAGCGACAGTAGGAATCAGCCCCAGCATTTT

V gene: TRBV11-2
clone size: few
J gene: TRBJ2-7
D gene: .
CDR3 protein: CASSLSPQDAPHF
CDR3 DNA: TGTGCCAGCAGCTTAAGTCCGCAGGACGCCCCGCACTTC

V gene: TRBV5-4
clone size: .
J gene: TRBJ2-1
D gene: TRBD2
CDR3 protein: CASSLDSGSSYNEQFF
CDR3 DNA: TGTGCCAGCAGCTTGGATAGCGGGAGCTCCTACAATGAGCAGTTCTTC